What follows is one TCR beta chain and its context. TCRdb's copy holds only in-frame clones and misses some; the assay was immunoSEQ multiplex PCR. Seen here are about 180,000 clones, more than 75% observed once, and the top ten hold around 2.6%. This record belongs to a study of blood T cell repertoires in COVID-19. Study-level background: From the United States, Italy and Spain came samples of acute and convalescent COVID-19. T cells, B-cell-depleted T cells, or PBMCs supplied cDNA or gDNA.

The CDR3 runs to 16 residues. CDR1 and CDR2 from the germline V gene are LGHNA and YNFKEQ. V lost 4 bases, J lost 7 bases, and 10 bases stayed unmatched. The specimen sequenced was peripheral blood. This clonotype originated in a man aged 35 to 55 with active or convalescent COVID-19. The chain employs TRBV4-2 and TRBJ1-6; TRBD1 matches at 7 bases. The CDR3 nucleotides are TGTGCCAGCAGCCCGACTGAGGCAGGGGGAAATTCACCCCTCCACTTT. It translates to CASSPTEAGGNSPLHF.